This TCR beta chain is from a study of cytomegalovirus exposure and HLA in healthy donors. Study results and caveats: TCR beta chain V- and J-gene trimming was linked, in a later analysis, to a missense variant in DCLRE1C.

The CDR3 has 17 amino acids. V was clipped by 5 bases and J by 5 bases, with 24 bases between them. The V gene's germline CDR1 is PRHDT and CDR2 FYEKMQ (reference sequence). The study ran its PCR with 60 Vbeta and 13 Jbeta primers. The assay was immunoSEQ multiplex PCR, and TCRdb's table has in-frame clones only and misses some. Of around 150,000 clones listed, 80% are singletons. Details on this clone: Antigen unknown.

This chain connects TRBV13 to TRBJ1-1; possibly TRBD1 for D (6 bases). The sequence came from a man younger than 40 in good health and CMV-seronegative. Sequenced sample: PBMCs. This chain's CDR3 is CASSPRPGQGRETEAFF. CDR3 coding DNA: TGTGCCAGCAGCCCAAGACCGGGTCAGGGGCGGGAGACTGAAGCTTTCTTT.